The 23 T cell receptor beta chains below were found in one sample sequenced in a study of T cell responses to AZD1222 COVID-19 vaccine. The table came from immunoSEQ multiplex PCR; TCRdb's copy has only in-frame clones and leaves some out. The repertoire holds 90,000 to 120,000 clones, with 91% as singletons. The sequences come from peripheral blood, collected on day 0 of AZD1222 vaccination. Every receptor here comes from an adult in good health.

In the case of this clone: Other DNA sequences in this sample translate to the same CDR3. The V and J genes are TRBV12-3 or TRBV12-4 and TRBJ2-2; D remains unclear. This CDR3 comprises 12 residues. With 5 bases removed from V and 3 bases from J, the gap between germline ends came to 4 bases. CDR3 protein: CASSPYTGELFF. The CDR3 DNA reads TGTGCCAGCAGTCCCTACACCGGGGAGCTGTTTTTT.

The V call is TRBV6-1, the J call TRBJ1-3; no reliable D call. CDR1 is MNHNS and CDR2 is SASEGT in the germline V gene. V lost 3 bases, J lost 4 bases, and 16 bases lay in between. CDR3 length: 16 amino acids. The chain's CDR3 is CASSETLASSGNTIYF. CDR3 coding DNA: TGTGCCAGCAGTGAGACGTTGGCTTCTTCCGGAAACACCATATATTTT.

The rearrangement uses TRBV4-3 and TRBJ2-7, with D perhaps being TRBD1 or TRBD2 (5 bases each). CDR1 and CDR2 from the germline V gene are LGHNA and YSLEER. The CDR3 consists of 15 residues. Trimming took 0 bases from V and 4 from J, leaving 13 bases between them. CDR3 nucleotide sequence: TGCGCCAGCAGCCAAGAAGAGGGACCGGGGTACGAGCAGTACTTC. Its protein product is CASSQEEGPGYEQYF.

The genes are TRBV5-1 and TRBJ2-2; D perhaps matches TRBD2 (6 bases). Germline V CDR1 and CDR2: SGHRS, YFSETQ. The ends were cut back, 4 bases at V and 1 base at J, with 11 bases in the middle. CDR3 length: 15 amino acids. CDR3 nucleotides: TGCGCCAGCAGCGGGTTGGGAGGGAACACCGGGGAGCTGTTTTTT. Translating it yields CASSGLGGNTGELFF.

The chain uses TRBV11-2 and TRBJ1-1; 9 nucleotides line up with TRBD1. After removal of 6 bases from V and 4 bases from J, the junction contained 9 bases not matched to a gene. The CDR3 has 15 amino acids. CDR1 and CDR2 (germline): SGHAT, FQNNGV. CDR3 in amino acids: CASSFGGTGTTEAFF. DNA for the CDR3: TGTGCCAGCAGTTTCGGAGGGACAGGGACCACTGAAGCTTTCTTT.

The rearrangement joins TRBV6-4 to TRBJ2-6; D unclear. V was clipped by 4 bases and J by 2 bases, with 6 bases between them. CDR3 length: 14 residues. From germline, CDR1 is MRHNA and CDR2 SNTAGT. The CDR3: CASSVSPGANVLTF. The CDR3 DNA follows: TGTGCCAGCAGTGTGTCCCCTGGGGCCAACGTCCTGACTTTC.

This clone appeared once. The chain employs TRBV6-5 and TRBJ2-7; D is perhaps TRBD2 (5 bases). Germline loops: CDR1 MNHEY, CDR2 SVGAGI. Trimming took off 4 bases at V and 5 bases at J, with 15 bases between the two ends. The CDR3 length is 14 residues. In DNA, the CDR3 is TGTGCCAGCAGTTCGCGGGTAATAGGCCACGAGCAGTACTTC. It codes for CASSSRVIGHEQYF.

CDR3 bases: TGCGCCAGCAGTCGGTCTTTTTTTTCTGGGTTATCTGCAACTAATGAAAAACTGTTTTTT. It is translated as CASSRSFFSGLSATNEKLFF. This chain connects TRBV5-1 to TRBJ1-4; D is uncertain. This CDR3 is built from 20 residues. V was clipped by 5 bases and J by 0 bases, with 26 bases between them. Germline CDR1 reads SGHRS; CDR2 reads YFSETQ. Together with reference TRBV5-1 and TRBJ1-4, the CDR3 gives the full variable domain: KAGVTQTPRYLIKTRGQQVTLSCSPISGHRSVSWYQQTPGQGLQFLFEYFSETQRNKGNFPGRFSGRQFSNSRSEMNVSTLELGDSALYLCASSRSFFSGLSATNEKLFFGSGTQLSVL.

The chain is built from TRBV11-2 and TRBJ1-6; a weak D match, TRBD1 (6 bases). V was shortened by 6 bases and J by 0 bases, with 12 bases between the two germline ends. This CDR3 has 16 residues. CDR1 is SGHAT and CDR2 is FQNNGV in the germline V gene. The CDR3, as DNA: TGTGCCAGCAGGCGTCAGGGGAGCTCCTATAATTCACCCCTCCACTTT. Amino acid sequence: CASRRQGSSYNSPLHF.

J is TRBJ1-2 and V is TRBV6-2 or TRBV6-3; D is undetermined. Germline assignment: CDR1 MNHEY and CDR2 SVGEGT. There are 16 residues in the CDR3. Trimming removed 3 bases from V and 4 bases from J, with 18 bases in between. The CDR3 is CASSYSVLQVSYGYTF. CDR3 in DNA: TGTGCCAGCAGTTATTCAGTTCTCCAGGTTTCCTATGGCTACACCTTC.

This clone was picked up a small number of times. V is TRBV19 and J is TRBJ2-7, with D hard to call. The CDR3 has 13 residues. Trimming shortened V by 3 bases and J by 0 bases, and 6 bases separated the two germline ends. Germline values: CDR1 LNHDA, CDR2 SQIVND (reference sequence). CDR3 in amino acids: CASSIAPSYEQYF. The DNA for the CDR3 is TGTGCCAGTAGTATCGCCCCCTCCTACGAGCAGTACTTC.

The chain couples TRBV7-2 to TRBJ1-6, with D hard to call. V was trimmed by 1 base and J by 6 bases, leaving 10 bases between them. Germline CDR1 SGHTA, CDR2 FQGNSA. The CDR3 contains 15 residues. For the CDR3, the DNA is TGTGCCAGCAGCTTAGTACGGGCGGGTAATTCACCCCTCCACTTT. It is translated as CASSLVRAGNSPLHF.

The chain is built from TRBV9 and TRBJ2-7; D remains ambiguous. V was pared by 2 bases and J by 2 bases, with 11 bases between. The CDR3 covers 14 residues. Germline-derived CDR1 and CDR2 are SGDLS and YYNGEE. The CDR3 DNA follows: TGTGCCAGCAGCGTTGGCCGGATACCCTACGAGCAGTACTTC. Translated: CASSVGRIPYEQYF.

CDR3 loop: CASSRQQGDSPLHF. CDR3 bases: TGTGCCAGCAGCCGACAACAGGGGGATTCACCCCTCCACTTT. The rearrangement uses TRBV7-8 and TRBJ1-6; TRBD1 aligns across 8 bases. V was pared by 5 bases and J by 8 bases, with 5 bases of the junction left unmatched. Looked up from germline, CDR1 is SGHVS and CDR2 is FQNEAQ. There are 14 residues in the CDR3. Full variable domain (missing parts from reference TRBV7-8 and TRBJ1-6): GAGVSQSPRYKVAKRGQDVALRCDPISGHVSLFWYQQALGQGPEFLTYFQNEAQLDKSGLPSDRFFAERPEGSVSTLKIQRTQQEDSAVYLCASSRQQGDSPLHFGNGTRLTVT.

This chain uses TRBV30 with TRBJ2-1; maybe TRBD2 (5 bases). This CDR3 has 12 amino acids. V was trimmed by 2 bases and J by 5 bases, leaving 7 bases between them. The V gene's germline CDR1 is GTSNPN and CDR2 SVGIG (reference sequence). The CDR3 DNA reads TGTGCCTGGAGTCCCGGGGACAATGAGCAGTTCTTC. It translates to CAWSPGDNEQFF.

This clone was seen more than once but under ten times. This chain connects TRBV2 to TRBJ1-5; a weak D match, TRBD1 (6 bases). Germline lookup yields CDR1 SNHLY and CDR2 FYNNEI. V was trimmed by 3 bases and J by 4 bases, leaving 13 bases between them. CDR3 length: 15 residues. CDR3 in amino acids: CASSEGAVGNQPQHF. CDR3 sequence (DNA): TGTGCCAGCAGTGAGGGGGCGGTGGGTAATCAGCCCCAGCATTTT.

V usage is TRBV27 and J usage is TRBJ1-5; D is perhaps TRBD1 (6 bases). Germline-derived CDR1 and CDR2 are MNHEY and SMNVEV (reference sequence). Trimming shortened V by 4 bases and J by 2 bases, and 12 bases separated the two germline ends. CDR3 size: 15 residues. The CDR3, as DNA: TGTGCCAGCAGTTCGATAGGGGGGGGCAATCAGCCCCAGCATTTT. Residues: CASSSIGGGNQPQHF.

The rearrangement joins TRBV3-1 (or the pseudogene TRBV3-2) to TRBJ1-1, with a tentative D call TRBD1 (5 bases). CDR1 is LGHDT and CDR2 is YNNKEL in the germline V gene (reference sequence). The V gene lost 4 bases and the J gene lost 9 bases, with 12 bases spanning the gap. The CDR3 runs to 12 residues. CDR3 in DNA: TGTGCCAGCAGCCGGGGGGTCTCCCAAGCTTTCTTT. This codes for CASSRGVSQAFF.

This chain uses TRBV7-2 with TRBJ2-5, with a possible D match to TRBD2 (5 bases). Germline V gene data show CDR1 as SGHTA and CDR2 as FQGNSA. V was trimmed by 1 base and J by 1 base, leaving 7 bases between them. The CDR3 length is 14 residues. The CDR3 spells CASSLVGIQETQYF. CDR3 nucleotide sequence: TGTGCCAGCAGCTTAGTCGGGATCCAAGAGACCCAGTACTTC.

The chain recombines TRBV19 with TRBJ1-5; D might be TRBD1 (5 bases). Trimming removed 3 bases at V and 4 bases at J, with 16 bases between. This CDR3 contains 16 residues. The germline V gene encodes CDR1 LNHDA and CDR2 SQIVND (reference sequence). The CDR3 DNA is TGTGCCAGTAGTATTTTTTTCGGGGACGGGAATCAGCCCCAGCATTTT. Translation: CASSIFFGDGNQPQHF.

The J gene is TRBJ1-2, the V gene TRBV5-1; 8 bases map to TRBD1. The trim removed 4 bases at V and 8 bases at J, leaving 16 bases unmatched. The CDR3 totals 16 residues. The germline V gene has CDR1 SGHRS and CDR2 YFSETQ. CDR3 loop: CASSPGRVGQGRGYTF. As DNA, the CDR3 is TGCGCCAGCAGCCCAGGGAGAGTCGGACAGGGAAGGGGCTACACCTTC.

CDR3 protein: CASRSLANTGELFF. The CDR3 coding sequence is TGTGCCAGCCGTTCTCTGGCGAACACCGGGGAGCTGTTTTTT. The chain uses TRBV6-5 and TRBJ2-2; D gene unclear. Between the trimmed V and J ends, which lost 8 bases and 0 bases, there was a span of 10 bases. CDR1 and CDR2 from the germline V gene are MNHEY and SVGAGI. This CDR3 contains 14 residues.

The chain combines TRBV30 with TRBJ1-6; D gene unclear. The CDR3 is made up of 13 amino acids. Germline V gives CDR1 GTSNPN, CDR2 SVGIG (reference sequence). V was shortened by 3 bases and J by 10 bases, with 13 bases between the two germline ends. The CDR3 DNA is TGTGCCTGGAGGGGCAACTCAAAGTCACCCCTCCACTTT. Protein sequence: CAWRGNSKSPLHF.